The rows below give T cell receptor beta chains drawn from one sample of a study of cytomegalovirus exposure and HLA in healthy donors. Method: immunoSEQ multiplex PCR; TCRdb's copy keeps in-frame clones and lacks some. The sample yields under 200,000 clones, approximately 83% seen once. Input material: PBMCs. All receptors come from a young man in good health and CMV-seropositive. Each CDR3 is given with its conserved first and last residue. The D gene is left open where the match is weak. Some rows mark clone size as missing; the rest say once, few, many or name a class of expanded clone.

>TRBJ2-3|TRBD1|TRBV7-6|.
CASSLMPGQGFDTQYF
TGTGCCAGCAGCTTAATGCCGGGACAGGGTTTTGATACGCAGTATTTT
>TRBJ2-7|TRBD1|TRBV5-8|.
CASSRLGQGASYEQYF
TGTGCCAGCAGCCGCCTCGGACAGGGGGCATCCTACGAGCAGTACTTC
>TRBJ2-6|.|TRBV5-1|.
CASSDSSGANVLTF
TGCGCCAGCAGCGACAGCTCTGGGGCCAACGTCCTGACTTTC
>TRBJ1-1|TRBD1|TRBV9|.
CASSAGQGVNTEAFF
TGTGCCAGCAGCGCTGGACAGGGGGTGAACACTGAAGCTTTCTTT
>TRBJ2-2|TRBD1|TRBV30|once
CAWSTHRGDGTGELFF
TGTGCCTGGAGTACCCACAGGGGTGATGGGACCGGGGAGCTGTTTTTT
>TRBJ1-6|.|TRBV6-5|.
CASSPLLPRNSPLHF
TGTGCCAGCAGCCCCTTACTCCCCCGGAATTCACCCCTCCACTTT
>TRBJ2-3|.|TRBV7-3|.
CASSLWGGVADTQYF
TGTGCCAGCAGCTTATGGGGCGGGGTGGCAGATACGCAGTATTTT
>TRBJ1-5|.|TRBV18|once
CASSPSQDSNQPQHF
TGTGCCAGCTCCCCAAGTCAGGATAGCAATCAGCCCCAGCATTTT
>TRBJ2-1|TRBD2|TRBV6-5|.
CASSYRASGGYNEQFF
TGTGCCAGCAGTTACAGGGCTAGCGGGGGGTACAATGAGCAGTTCTTC
>TRBJ2-1|.|TRBV20-1|.
CSASEGNEQFF
TGCAGTGCTAGTGAGGGTAATGAGCAGTTCTTC
>TRBJ1-2|.|TRBV7-6|.
CASSLTSGADGYTF
TGTGCCAGCAGCCTAACCTCAGGGGCTGATGGCTACACCTTC
>TRBJ2-7|TRBD1|TRBV12-5|.
CASGLSPGTGDYEQYF
TGTGCTAGTGGTTTGTCTCCCGGGACAGGGGACTACGAGCAGTACTTC
>TRBJ2-3|.|TRBV5-5|.
CASSLTTKGRTSTDTQYF
TGTGCCAGCAGCTTGACTACTAAGGGCAGGACTAGCACAGATACGCAGTATTTT
>TRBJ2-7|.|TRBV6-1|.
CASSDPGPPYEQYF
TGTGCCAGCAGTGATCCAGGGCCGCCCTACGAGCAGTACTTC
>TRBJ2-1|.|TRBV14|.
CASSRGSSEQFF
TGTGCCAGCAGCAGAGGGAGCAGTGAGCAGTTCTTC
>TRBJ1-5|TRBD1|TRBV27|few
CASSRQGSDQPQHF
TGTGCCAGCAGTAGACAGGGTTCCGATCAGCCCCAGCATTTT
>TRBJ2-7|TRBD2|TRBV5-1|.
CASRKPTTSGGTYEQYF
TGCGCCAGCAGAAAACCTACCACTAGCGGGGGGACCTACGAGCAGTACTTC
>TRBJ2-1|TRBD2|TRBV9|.
CASSVVAGSYNEQFF
TGTGCCAGCAGCGTAGTAGCGGGGTCCTACAATGAGCAGTTCTTC
>TRBJ1-5|.|TRBV19|few
CASSLFWGDSEIHQPQHF
TGTGCCAGTAGCCTGTTCTGGGGGGACTCAGAGATACATCAGCCCCAGCATTTT
>TRBJ1-6|.|TRBV5-1|.
CASRNAELGNSPLHF
TGCGCCAGCAGGAACGCAGAGCTGGGCAATTCACCCCTCCACTTT
>TRBJ1-2|TRBD1|TRBV28|.
CASRSGGWGYTF
TGTGCCAGCAGATCAGGGGGTTGGGGCTACACCTTC
>TRBJ2-2|.|TRBV11-2|.
CASRFLQGIPGELFF
TGTGCCAGCAGGTTCCTCCAGGGAATTCCCGGGGAGCTGTTTTTT
>TRBJ1-1|.|TRBV4-1|.
CASSLTVDRFAFF
TGCGCCAGCAGCCTTACCGTCGACAGGTTCGCTTTCTTT
>TRBJ1-1|.|TRBV7-3|.
CASSLGGQPNTEAFF
TGTGCCAGCAGCTTAGGTGGACAGCCGAACACTGAAGCTTTCTTT
>TRBJ2-3|TRBD2|TRBV2|.
CASREGGRDTDTQYF
TGTGCCAGCAGGGAAGGTGGGAGGGACACAGATACGCAGTATTTT
>TRBJ2-7|.|TRBV27|.
CASSPPLGEQYF
TGTGCCAGCAGTCCGCCCCTCGGCGAGCAGTACTTC
>TRBJ2-1|.|TRBV5-1|.
CASNGQGGDRQFF
TGCGCCAGCAACGGACAGGGAGGGGATAGGCAGTTCTTC
>TRBJ2-3|TRBD2|TRBV2|once
CASSRLAGGSDTQYF
TGTGCCAGCAGTCGACTAGCGGGGGGGTCAGATACGCAGTATTTT
>TRBJ2-5|TRBD2|TRBV5-1|.
CASSLDARTSGEQETQYF
TGCGCCAGCAGCTTGGACGCCCGGACTAGCGGGGAGCAAGAGACCCAGTACTTC
>TRBJ1-6|.|TRBV5-1|.
CASERPGHTPNSPLHF
TGCGCCAGCGAACGACCGGGACATACCCCTAATTCACCCCTCCACTTT
>TRBJ1-3|.|TRBV18|.
CASSPPTGATSGNTIYF
TGTGCCAGCTCACCCCCGACAGGTGCTACCTCTGGAAACACCATATATTTT
>TRBJ2-1|TRBD2|TRBV27|few
CASRWAGGNEQFF
TGTGCCAGCCGATGGGCGGGGGGGAATGAGCAGTTCTTC
>TRBJ2-5|TRBD2|TRBV27|.
CASSKGTSGETQYF
TGTGCCAGCAGTAAAGGGACTAGCGGTGAGACCCAGTACTTC
>TRBJ2-2|.|TRBV7-8|.
CASRGRGFTGELFF
TGTGCCAGCCGGGGGCGGGGGTTCACCGGGGAGCTGTTTTTT
>TRBJ2-5|TRBD1|TRBV4-3|.
CASSQDRQGGWETQYF
TGCGCCAGCAGCCAAGATAGACAGGGCGGGTGGGAGACCCAGTACTTC
>TRBJ1-2|TRBD1|TRBV5-6|.
CASSRTGQGVFGYTF
TGTGCCAGCAGCCGGACGGGACAGGGAGTGTTTGGCTACACCTTC
>TRBJ2-3|TRBD2|TRBV11-3|.
CASSLRRSGGSTDTQYF
TGTGCCAGCAGCTTACGTCGGAGCGGGGGGAGCACAGATACGCAGTATTTT
>TRBJ2-7|TRBD1|TRBV14|few
CASSQDRQGRQYF
TGTGCCAGCAGCCAAGATAGACAGGGTCGGCAGTACTTC
>TRBJ1-2|.|TRBV5-1|.
CASSLDAFGAFYGYTF
TGCGCCAGCAGCTTGGACGCTTTTGGGGCTTTCTATGGCTACACCTTC
>TRBJ1-2|TRBD1|TRBV25-1|.
CASSDVNRGPGYTF
TGTGCCAGCAGTGACGTAAACAGGGGGCCTGGCTACACCTTC
>TRBJ2-3|.|TRBV5-1|.
CASSFGGTDTQYF
TGCGCCAGCAGCTTCGGAGGTACAGATACGCAGTATTTT
>TRBJ2-1|TRBD2|TRBV7-2|.
CASSFPTFQRGYNEQFF
TGTGCCAGCAGCTTCCCTACCTTTCAGCGGGGTTACAATGAGCAGTTCTTC
>TRBJ1-1|.|TRBV19|.
CASSIVHSGNTEAFF
TGTGCCAGTAGTATAGTTCATTCGGGAAACACTGAAGCTTTCTTT
>TRBJ1-6|.|TRBV5-5|.
CASSLSRASPLHF
TGTGCCAGCAGCTTGTCCAGGGCCTCACCCCTCCACTTT
>TRBJ1-2|TRBD1|TRBV6-5|once
CASSWGQGYGYTF
TGTGCCAGCAGCTGGGGACAGGGCTATGGCTACACCTTC
>TRBJ2-3|TRBD2|TRBV5-1|.
CASSLETSGGTDTQYF
TGCGCCAGCAGCTTGGAGACTAGCGGGGGGACAGATACGCAGTATTTT
>TRBJ1-2|TRBD1|TRBV7-2|.
CASSILRGAYGYTF
TGTGCCAGCAGCATACTCAGGGGGGCTTATGGCTACACCTTC
>TRBJ2-5|TRBD2|TRBV23-1|.
CASSPQRGIQETQYF
TGCGCCAGCAGCCCCCAGCGGGGGATCCAAGAGACCCAGTACTTC
>TRBJ2-7|.|TRBV10-3|.
CAIRNLEKQYF
TGTGCCATCAGGAACCTCGAGAAGCAGTACTTC
>TRBJ1-1|.|TRBV18|.
CASSPQQGVVTEAFF
TGTGCCAGCTCACCCCAACAGGGAGTGGTCACTGAAGCTTTCTTT
>TRBJ1-2|TRBD1|TRBV6-1|.
CASSGQGYGYTF
TGTGCCAGCAGTGGACAGGGGTATGGCTACACCTTC